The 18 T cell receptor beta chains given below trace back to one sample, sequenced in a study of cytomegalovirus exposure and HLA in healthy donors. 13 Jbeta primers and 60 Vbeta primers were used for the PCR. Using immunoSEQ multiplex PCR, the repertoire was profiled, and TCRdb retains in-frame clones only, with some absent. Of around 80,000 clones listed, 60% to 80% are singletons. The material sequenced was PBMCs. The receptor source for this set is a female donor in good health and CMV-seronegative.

CDR3 sequence reads: CASSFRGAGNTIYF. CDR3 nucleotide sequence: TGTGCCAGCAGTTTTCGCGGCGCTGGAAACACCATATATTTT. The rearrangement uses TRBV28 and TRBJ1-3; D unresolved. V gave up 3 bases and J gave up 2 bases, with 8 bases separating them. Germline V lookup: CDR1 MDHEN, CDR2 SYDVKM. CDR3 length: 14 residues.

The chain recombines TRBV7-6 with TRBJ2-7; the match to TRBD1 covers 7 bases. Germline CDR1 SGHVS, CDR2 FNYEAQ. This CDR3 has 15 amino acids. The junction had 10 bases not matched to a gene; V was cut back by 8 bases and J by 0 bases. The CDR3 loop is CASGRLTGSSYEQYF. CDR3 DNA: TGTGCCAGCGGCAGGTTGACAGGGAGCTCCTACGAGCAGTACTTC.

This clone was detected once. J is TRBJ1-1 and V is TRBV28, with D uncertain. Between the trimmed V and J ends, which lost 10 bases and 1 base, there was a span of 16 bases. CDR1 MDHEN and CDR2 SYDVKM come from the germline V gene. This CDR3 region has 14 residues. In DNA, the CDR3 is TGTGCCACCAAGAAAGTGCGGCAGAACACTGAAGCTTTCTTT. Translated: CATKKVRQNTEAFF.

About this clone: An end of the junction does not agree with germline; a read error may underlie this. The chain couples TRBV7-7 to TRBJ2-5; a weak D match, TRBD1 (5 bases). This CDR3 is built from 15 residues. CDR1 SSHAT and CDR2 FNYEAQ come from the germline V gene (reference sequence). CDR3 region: CASSQAGSNQETQYF. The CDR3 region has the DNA TGTGCTAGCAGCCAGGCAGGGTCAAACCAAGAGACCCAGTACTTC.

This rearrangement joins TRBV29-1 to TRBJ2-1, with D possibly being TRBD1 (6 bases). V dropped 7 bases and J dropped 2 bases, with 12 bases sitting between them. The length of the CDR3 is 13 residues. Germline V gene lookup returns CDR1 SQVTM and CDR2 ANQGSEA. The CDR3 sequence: CSASGQTYNEQFF. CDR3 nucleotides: TGCAGCGCTAGTGGACAGACCTACAATGAGCAGTTCTTC.

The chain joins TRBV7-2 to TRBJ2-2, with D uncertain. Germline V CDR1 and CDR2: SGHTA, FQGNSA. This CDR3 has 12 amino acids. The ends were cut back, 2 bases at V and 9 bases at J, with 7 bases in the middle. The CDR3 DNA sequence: TGTGCCAGCAGCTTACGCGCCCGGGAGCTGTTTTTT. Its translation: CASSLRARELFF.

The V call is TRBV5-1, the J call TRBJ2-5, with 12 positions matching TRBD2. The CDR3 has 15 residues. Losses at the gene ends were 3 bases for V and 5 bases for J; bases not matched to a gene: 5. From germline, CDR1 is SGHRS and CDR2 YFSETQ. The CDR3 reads CASSSVTSGSETQYF. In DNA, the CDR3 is TGCGCCAGCAGCTCGGTGACTAGCGGGAGTGAGACCCAGTACTTC.

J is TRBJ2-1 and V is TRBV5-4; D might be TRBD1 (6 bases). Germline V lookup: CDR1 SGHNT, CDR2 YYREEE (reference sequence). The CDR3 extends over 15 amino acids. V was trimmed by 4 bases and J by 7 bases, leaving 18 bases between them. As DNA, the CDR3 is TGTGCCAGCAGCCAACAGGGCCTTCAGGGAAATGAGCAGTTCTTC. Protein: CASSQQGLQGNEQFF.

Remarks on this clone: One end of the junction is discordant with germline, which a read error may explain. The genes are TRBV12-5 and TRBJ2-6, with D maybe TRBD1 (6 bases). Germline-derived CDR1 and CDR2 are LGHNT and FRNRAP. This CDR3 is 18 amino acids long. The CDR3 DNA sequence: TGTGCTAGTGGTTTGGTAGGGGGTGTCCTCCCTGGGGCCAACGTCCTGAATTTC. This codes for CASGLVGGVLPGANVLNF.

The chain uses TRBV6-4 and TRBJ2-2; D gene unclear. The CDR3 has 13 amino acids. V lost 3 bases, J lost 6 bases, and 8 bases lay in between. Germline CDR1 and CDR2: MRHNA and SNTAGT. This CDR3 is CASSDQLAGELFF. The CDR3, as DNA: TGTGCCAGCAGTGATCAGTTGGCCGGGGAGCTGTTTTTT.

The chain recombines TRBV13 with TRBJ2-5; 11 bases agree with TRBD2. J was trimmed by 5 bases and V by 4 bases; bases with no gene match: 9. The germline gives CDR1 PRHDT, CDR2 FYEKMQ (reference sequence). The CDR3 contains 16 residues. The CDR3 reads CASSSPGLAVAETQYF. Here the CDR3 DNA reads TGTGCCAGCAGCTCGCCGGGACTAGCGGTCGCGGAGACCCAGTACTTC.

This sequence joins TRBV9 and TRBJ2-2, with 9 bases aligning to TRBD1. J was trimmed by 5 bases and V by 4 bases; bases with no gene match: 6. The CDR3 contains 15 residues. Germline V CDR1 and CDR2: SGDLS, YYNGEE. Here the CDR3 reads CASSSRQGVTGELFF. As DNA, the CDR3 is TGTGCCAGCAGCTCCCGACAGGGGGTGACCGGGGAGCTGTTTTTT.

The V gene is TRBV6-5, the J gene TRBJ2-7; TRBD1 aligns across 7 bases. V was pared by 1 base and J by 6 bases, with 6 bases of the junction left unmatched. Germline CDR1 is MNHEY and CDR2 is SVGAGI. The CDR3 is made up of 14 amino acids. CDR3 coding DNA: TGTGCCAGCAGTTACTTCGGGACAGTAGCCGAGCAGTACTTC. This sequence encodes CASSYFGTVAEQYF.

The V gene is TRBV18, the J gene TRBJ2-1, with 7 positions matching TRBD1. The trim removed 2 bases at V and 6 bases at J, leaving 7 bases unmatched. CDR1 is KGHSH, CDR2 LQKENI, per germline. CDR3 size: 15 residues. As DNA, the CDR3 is TGTGCCAGCTCACCAGGAACAGGGGCTCGCAATGAGCAGTTCTTC. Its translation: CASSPGTGARNEQFF.

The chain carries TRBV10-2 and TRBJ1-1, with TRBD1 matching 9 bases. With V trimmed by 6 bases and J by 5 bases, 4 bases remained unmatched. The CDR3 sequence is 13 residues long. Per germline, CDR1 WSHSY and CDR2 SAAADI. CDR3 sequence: CASSDRGTTEAFF. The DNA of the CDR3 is TGCGCCAGCAGCGACAGGGGGACAACTGAAGCTTTCTTT.

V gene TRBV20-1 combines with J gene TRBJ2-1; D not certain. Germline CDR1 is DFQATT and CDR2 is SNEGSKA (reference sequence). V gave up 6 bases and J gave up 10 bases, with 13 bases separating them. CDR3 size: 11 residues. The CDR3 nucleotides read TGCAGTGCCATCTCCCAAGCGGAGCAGTTCTTC. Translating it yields CSAISQAEQFF.

CDR3 bases: TGTGCCAGCAGTGAAGAACTAGTAGCGACCCAGTACTTC. It is translated as CASSEELVATQYF. V gene TRBV2 combines with J gene TRBJ2-5, with D possibly being TRBD2 (5 bases). This CDR3 is built from 13 residues. Germline CDR1 SNHLY, CDR2 FYNNEI. V lost 1 base, J lost 7 bases, and 10 bases lay in between.

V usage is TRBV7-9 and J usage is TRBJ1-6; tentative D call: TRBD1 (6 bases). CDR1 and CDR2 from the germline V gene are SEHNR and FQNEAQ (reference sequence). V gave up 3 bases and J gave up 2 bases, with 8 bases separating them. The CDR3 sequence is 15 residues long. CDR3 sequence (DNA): TGTGCCAGCAGCTTTGGGGGCCCCTATAATTCACCCCTCCACTTT. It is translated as CASSFGGPYNSPLHF.